Shown below are 12 T cell receptor beta chains from a single sample sequenced in a study of monozygotic twins with inflammatory bowel disease. No DNA is given; TCRdb re-called the 5' RACE reads and lists each CDR3 protein once. This repertoire comprises about 210,000 distinct CDR3 sequences; its ten largest clones make up roughly 1.5%. The sample comprised blood. The receptors here all came from a human donor with ulcerative colitis or Crohn's disease, or a healthy co-twin of an affected twin (not recorded which).

The chain employs TRBV18 and TRBJ1-2. The CDR3 runs to 14 residues. Germline V gene sequence: CDR1 KGHSH, CDR2 LQKENI. CDR3 sequence reads: CASSPPADPYGYTF.

The chain has TRBV18 and TRBJ2-5; no DNA is available, so the TRBD2 call from TCRdb remains unchecked. There are 14 residues in the CDR3. Germline CDR1 reads KGHSH; CDR2 reads LQKENI. The CDR3 sequence: CASSPPSGTETQYF. The entire variable domain, with the rest obtained from reference TRBV18 and TRBJ2-5, is as follows: NAGVMQNPRHLVRRRGQEARLRCSPMKGHSHVYWYRQLPEEGLKFMVYLQKENIIDESGMPKERFSAEFPKEGPSILRIQQVVRGDSAAYFCASSPPSGTETQYFGPGTRLLVL.

This chain links TRBV20-1 with TRBJ1-2. The length of the CDR3 is 14 residues. CDR1 is DFQATT and CDR2 is SNEGSKA in the germline V gene (reference sequence). CDR3 protein: CSASPSGSSRGYTF.

The chain links TRBV6-5 to TRBJ1-2. Germline-derived CDR1 and CDR2 are MNHEY and SVGAGI. There are 15 residues in the CDR3. This CDR3 reads CASSYSYDANYGYTF.

V and J are TRBV6-4 and TRBJ2-3; as DNA is missing, the TRBD2 call by TCRdb cannot be tested. The germline gives CDR1 MRHNA, CDR2 SNTAGT. The CDR3 has 17 amino acids. The CDR3 is CASSDSTSGGGTDTQYF.

The V gene is TRBV20-1, the J gene TRBJ2-1; TCRdb's D call, TRBD2, is unchecked because there is no DNA. The CDR3 has 17 residues. Germline V gene sequence: CDR1 DFQATT, CDR2 SNEGSKA (reference sequence). This CDR3 reads CSARTSGGALFRNEQFF.

The V gene is TRBV27, the J gene TRBJ2-1. Germline assignment: CDR1 MNHEY and CDR2 SMNVEV (reference sequence). This CDR3 comprises 15 residues. The CDR3 sequence is CASSLKQGSYNEQFF.

The V gene is TRBV6-5, the J gene TRBJ1-1. Germline assignment: CDR1 MNHEY and CDR2 SVGAGI. The CDR3 totals 16 residues. CDR3 loop: CASSYSSPVGGTEAFF.

The gene calls are TRBV12-3 or TRBV12-4 and TRBJ2-3; TCRdb names TRBD1, which stays unverified in the absence of DNA. This CDR3 spans 14 amino acids. CDR3 region: CASSRTGVPDTQYF.

The chain is built from TRBV18 and TRBJ1-2; the D gene TCRdb calls, TRBD1, cannot be checked with no DNA. The length of the CDR3 is 13 residues. Germline V CDR1 and CDR2: KGHSH, LQKENI. The CDR3 spells CASSPGQSNGYTF.

V usage is TRBV4-2 and J usage is TRBJ2-5; TCRdb's assignment of TRBD2 cannot be checked, as there is no DNA. The CDR3 contains 16 residues. The germline V gene encodes CDR1 LGHNA and CDR2 YNFKEQ. The CDR3 loop reads CASSQESGGHSETQYF.

This rearrangement joins TRBV12-3 or TRBV12-4 to TRBJ1-2. This CDR3 is 12 amino acids long. CDR3 protein: CASSLEGYGYTF.